The next 23 T cell receptor beta chains were all read from a single sample in a study of blood T cell repertoires in COVID-19. The table came from immunoSEQ multiplex PCR; TCRdb's copy has only in-frame clones and leaves some out. The sample has 150,000 to 200,000 clones, almost 85% seen once. Sequencing input: peripheral blood. These receptors were taken from a human donor with acute or convalescent COVID-19. The donor label of this sample is uncertain.

V is TRBV19 and J is TRBJ1-6; 9 bases align to TRBD1. V shed 9 bases, J shed 0 bases, and the junction held 21 bases outside the gene matches. CDR1 LNHDA and CDR2 SQIVND come from the germline V gene (reference sequence). The CDR3 is 21 amino acids. CDR3: CASQVRDRGLSFSSYNSPLHF. The DNA of the CDR3 is TGTGCCAGCCAAGTCCGCGACAGGGGGTTAAGCTTCAGCTCCTATAATTCACCCCTCCACTTT.

This chain connects TRBV12-5 to TRBJ1-3, with 7 bases that match TRBD1. This CDR3 region has 14 residues. V was pared by 1 base and J by 9 bases, with 6 bases of the junction left unmatched. The germline V gene encodes CDR1 LGHNT and CDR2 FRNRAP. The CDR3 loop is CASGLGVQGVTIYF. CDR3 coding DNA: TGTGCTAGTGGTTTGGGAGTTCAGGGGGTCACCATATATTTT.

This clone was recorded once. The gene calls are TRBV19 and TRBJ1-5; no definite D call. The V and J ends lost 11 bases and 1 base respectively, with 18 bases between them. The CDR3 sequence is 15 residues long. Per the germline V gene, CDR1 is LNHDA and CDR2 is SQIVND (reference sequence). DNA of the CDR3: TGTGCCTCTAGGCGGTCTGACGGGAGCAATCAGCCCCAGCATTTT. Translation gives CASRRSDGSNQPQHF.

Concerning this clone itself: One junction end does not reproduce the germline sequence, and a read error may be involved. The J gene is TRBJ2-7, the V gene TRBV7-9, with a weak D call TRBD2 (5 bases). The germline gives CDR1 SEHNR, CDR2 FQNEAQ (reference sequence). CDR3 length: 11 residues. CDR3 sequence (DNA): TGTGCCAGCAGTTCCGGGGAGAGATTCAACTTC. Translation: CASSSGERFNF. The full variable domain, rest sourced from reference TRBV7-9 and TRBJ2-7, is DTGVSQNPRHKITKRGQNVTFRCDPISEHNRLYWYRQTLGQGPEFLTYFQNEAQLEKSRLLSDRFSAERPKGSFSTLEIQRTEQGDSAMYLCASSSGERFNFGPGTRLTVT.

The chain uses TRBV10-3 and TRBJ2-1; TRBD2 matches at 8 bases. CDR3 length equals 15 residues. Germline-derived CDR1 and CDR2 are ENHRY and SYGVKD. V shed 8 bases and J 5 bases; nucleotides not matched to a gene: 11. The CDR3 protein is CAIQPSGSRDNEQFF. The CDR3 DNA reads TGTGCCATCCAGCCAAGCGGGAGTAGGGACAATGAGCAGTTCTTC.

This clone was detected only once. The chain links TRBV4-2 to TRBJ1-5, with D uncertain. This CDR3 has 15 residues. Germline values: CDR1 LGHNA, CDR2 YNFKEQ. Trimming cost V 1 base and J 2 bases, with 9 bases left between them. The CDR3, as DNA: TGTGCCAGCAGCCAAGCCTTCGCGGGCAATCAGCCCCAGCATTTT. This gives the protein CASSQAFAGNQPQHF.

The chain carries TRBV29-1 and TRBJ1-4, with 10 bases identical to TRBD1. V trimming: 5 bases; J trimming: 8 bases; junction bases outside the gene matches: 5. Germline values: CDR1 SQVTM, CDR2 ANQGSEA. The CDR3 sequence is 13 residues long. The CDR3 loop reads CSVRQGAGEKLFF. Here the CDR3 DNA reads TGCAGCGTTCGACAGGGGGCGGGAGAAAAACTGTTTTTT.

The CDR3 sequence: CVRSLKRGNTEAFF. In nucleotides, the CDR3 is TGTGTCAGAAGCTTGAAAAGAGGGAACACTGAAGCTTTCTTT. The rearrangement joins TRBV7-5 to TRBJ1-1. TRBV7-5 is a known pseudogene. The CDR3 runs to 14 residues.

The sample holds one count of this clone. This chain connects TRBV9 to TRBJ1-3; the D gene is possibly TRBD1 (5 bases). The CDR3 is 15 residues long. Germline CDR1 and CDR2: SGDLS and YYNGEE. The ends were cut back, 0 bases at V and 2 bases at J, with 9 bases in the middle. This chain's CDR3 is CASSVEGAPGNTIYF. The CDR3 region has the DNA TGTGCCAGCAGCGTAGAAGGGGCCCCTGGAAACACCATATATTTT.

The chain has TRBV9 and TRBJ1-1, with unresolved D. Germline V gene lookup returns CDR1 SGDLS and CDR2 YYNGEE. Trimming left V 4 bases short and J 0 bases short, with 10 bases between. The CDR3 covers 14 residues. The CDR3 loop reads CASSSTDLNTEAFF. Written as DNA, the CDR3 is TGTGCCAGCAGCTCGACTGACCTGAACACTGAAGCTTTCTTT.

This clone appeared many times. V usage is TRBV12-3 or TRBV12-4 and J usage is TRBJ1-1, with 7 bases matching TRBD1. The CDR3 extends over 12 amino acids. The junction had 5 bases not matched to a gene; V was cut back by 7 bases and J by 6 bases. The CDR3 is CASTPTGAEAFF. CDR3 nucleotides: TGTGCCAGCACCCCCACAGGGGCTGAAGCTTTCTTT.

The V and J genes are TRBV28 and TRBJ1-1; D unresolved. Looked up from germline, CDR1 is MDHEN and CDR2 is SYDVKM. The V end lost 4 bases, the J end lost 0 bases, and 15 bases lay between the germline ends. CDR3 length: 16 residues. CDR3 region: CASSSPPGLLNTEAFF. CDR3 DNA: TGTGCCAGCAGTTCACCCCCCGGACTGCTGAACACTGAAGCTTTCTTT.

The genes are TRBV7-9 and TRBJ1-5; TRBD1 agrees at 9 bases. After removal of 4 bases from V and 5 bases from J, the junction contained 6 bases not matched to a gene. CDR1 and CDR2 from the germline V gene are SEHNR and FQNEAQ (reference sequence). CDR3 length equals 15 residues. CDR3 in amino acids: CASSWGDREYQPQHF. The CDR3 nucleotides are TGTGCCAGCAGCTGGGGGGACAGGGAATATCAGCCCCAGCATTTT.

The rearrangement joins TRBV4-1 to TRBJ2-1, with a possible D match to TRBD1 (6 bases). There are 16 residues in the CDR3. Deletions cut 6 bases from V and 6 bases from J, with 21 bases between. Germline loops: CDR1 MGHRA, CDR2 YSYEKL. The CDR3 sequence: CASSSTGSLAGNEQFF. As DNA, the CDR3 is TGCGCCAGCAGTTCCACAGGGAGCCTAGCTGGCAATGAGCAGTTCTTC.

In its sample, this clone was seen once. The chain uses TRBV6-5 and TRBJ1-1; D might be TRBD1 (5 bases). With 7 bases removed from V and 5 bases from J, the gap between germline ends came to 17 bases. Germline CDR1 and CDR2: MNHEY and SVGAGI. This CDR3 comprises 14 residues. CDR3: CASTRQLKETEAFF. CDR3 nucleotides: TGTGCCAGCACTAGACAGCTTAAGGAGACTGAAGCTTTCTTT.

The chain combines TRBV6-5 with TRBJ2-7; 10 nucleotides line up with TRBD2. This CDR3 contains 13 residues. Germline trimming cut 4 bases from V and 5 bases from J; bases unmatched to any gene: 2. Germline V gene data show CDR1 as MNHEY and CDR2 as SVGAGI. The CDR3 DNA follows: TGTGCCAGCAGTTTAGCGGGAGGCCACGAGCAGTACTTC. Translated, it gives CASSLAGGHEQYF.

CDR3 nucleotide sequence: TGTGCCAGCAGCACGACTAGCGGTAGCACCGGGGAGCTGTTTTTT. It yields the protein CASSTTSGSTGELFF. The V call is TRBV5-6, the J call TRBJ2-2; 9 bases are shared with TRBD2. Germline V gene lookup returns CDR1 SGHDT and CDR2 YYEEEE. The CDR3 has 15 amino acids. The V segment lost 4 bases and the J segment 4 bases; nucleotides outside the gene matches: 5.

The rearrangement links TRBV7-9 to TRBJ1-5; D uncertain. V lost 3 bases to trimming and J lost 4 bases, with 7 bases between them. Germline V gene sequence: CDR1 SEHNR, CDR2 FQNEAQ (reference sequence). The CDR3 extends over 13 amino acids. CDR3 nucleotide sequence: TGTGCCAGCAGCTTTGGAGGAAATCAGCCCCAGCATTTT. It specifies CASSFGGNQPQHF.

The chain has TRBV4-3 and TRBJ2-5; 7 bases agree with TRBD1. V dropped 4 bases and J dropped 4; count of bases not matched to a gene: 12. The CDR3 has 16 amino acids. CDR1 is LGHNA, CDR2 YSLEER, per germline. In nucleotides, the CDR3 is TGCGCCAGCAGCCCCCGAACAGGGGCACAGTCAGAGACCCAGTACTTC. Translated: CASSPRTGAQSETQYF.

The chain is built from TRBV6-4 and TRBJ2-7; 8 bases match TRBD1. CDR1 is MRHNA, CDR2 SNTAGT, per germline. V trimming: 2 bases; J trimming: 5 bases; junction bases outside the gene matches: 17. The CDR3 is made up of 18 amino acids. CDR3 in amino acids: CASSDPINIGQGSHEQYF. CDR3 nucleotide sequence: TGTGCCAGCAGTGACCCCATTAACATAGGACAGGGAAGCCACGAGCAGTACTTC.

V gene TRBV6-2 or TRBV6-3 combines with J gene TRBJ1-1; D possibly corresponds to TRBD1 (6 bases). The V gene's germline CDR1 is MNHEY and CDR2 SVGEGT. CDR3 length: 13 residues. The V and J ends lost 5 bases and 6 bases respectively, with 13 bases between them. The CDR3 DNA is TGTGCCAGCAGTGCCCAGGGGTTGTCTGAAGCTTTCTTT. Its translation: CASSAQGLSEAFF.

The CDR3 DNA sequence: TGTGCCAGCAGCTTTCGAGGGGGCAATGAGCAGTTCTTC. Encoded protein: CASSFRGGNEQFF. This chain joins TRBV7-2 and TRBJ2-1; maybe TRBD1 (6 bases). CDR3 length: 13 amino acids. Germline CDR1 is SGHTA and CDR2 is FQGNSA. Trimming left V 3 bases short and J 6 bases short, with 9 bases between.

This chain joins TRBV19 and TRBJ1-5, with 8 positions matching TRBD1. CDR3 length equals 14 residues. The germline gives CDR1 LNHDA, CDR2 SQIVND (reference sequence). The ends lost 3 bases at V and 7 bases at J; junction bases unmatched: 5. CDR3 DNA sequence: TGTGCCAGTAGTATTTCAGGGGGCGGGCAGCCCCAGCATTTT. This encodes CASSISGGGQPQHF.